The clone carrying this T cell receptor beta chain was counted many times. This entry belongs to a study of neurological immune-mediated disorders. TCRdb used MiXCR to reprocess the 5' RACE reads, holding one entry per CDR3 protein. The table shows under 100,000 distinct CDR3 sequences, with roughly an eighth occurring only once. The CDR3 has 15 amino acids. CDR1 and CDR2 (germline): SQVTM, ANQGSEA. J lost 4 bases, V lost 6 bases, and 11 bases had no gene match. Time point reported: longitudinal time-point 2. The clonotype comes from a female donor with HTLV-1-associated myelopathy (HAM/TSP). Sequenced material: PBMCs. V usage is TRBV29-1 and J usage is TRBJ1-2; 10 bases are shared with TRBD1. CDR3 nucleotides: TGCAGCGTGGCTTCTGACAGGGGGCTGAGCTATGGCTACACCTTC. Residues: CSVASDRGLSYGYTF.